A single sample gave rise to the 2 T cell receptor beta chains below, sequenced in a study of post-analysis software for immune sequencing data (dated by TCRdb to about 2015). The full study reports these points: Significantly higher frequencies in patients than in controls were found for a few TRBV segments, including TRBV5-6, TRBV5-1 and TRBV20-1.

Their cognate antigens are unknown. Library preparation employed PCR. Sequencing took place on an Illumina HiSeq 2500. To reduce PCR and sequencing biases, unique molecular identifiers were incorporated into the TCR beta cDNA libraries. TCRdb reanalyzed the raw reads on its own, using fastp at Q25 for trimming and MiXCR for clone calling, and kept in-frame beta chains. Each CDR3 protein gets just one entry, which takes the most common genes and DNA from the rows behind it. The table for this sample lists 600,000 to 750,000 distinct CDR3 sequences; approximately 60% of them were counted only once. Together, the top ten hold roughly 10% of the sample. The sample consisted of blood. These receptors all stem from a girl aged 2 to 9 with multiple sclerosis.

The chain carries TRBV7-2 and TRBJ2-3; D gene ambiguous. V was pared by 2 bases and J by 4 bases, with 10 bases between. This CDR3 has 14 amino acids. Germline V CDR1 and CDR2: SGHTA, FQGNSA. CDR3 coding DNA: TGTGCCAGCAGCTTACACATGGCACCAGATACGCAGTATTTT. As protein: CASSLHMAPDTQYF.

The chain recombines TRBV5-1 with TRBJ2-1, with 9 positions matching TRBD1. The CDR3 has 15 amino acids. Germline CDR1 and CDR2: SGHRS and YFSETQ. With V trimmed by 7 bases and J by 6 bases, 11 bases remained unmatched. CDR3 loop: CASGKQGARGNEQFF. CDR3 in DNA: TGCGCCAGCGGAAAACAGGGGGCGAGGGGCAATGAGCAGTTCTTC.